Following are 12 T cell receptor beta chains from one sample sequenced in a study of cytomegalovirus exposure and HLA in healthy donors. Vbeta (60) and Jbeta (13) primers were used in the PCR. Measured with immunoSEQ multiplex PCR; TCRdb has only the in-frame clones, and not every one. The sample has about 190,000 clones, about 13% seen once. Sequenced material: PBMCs. The receptors originated from a middle-aged man in good health and CMV-seropositive.

In its sample, this clone was seen a few times. The V and J genes are TRBV2 and TRBJ1-2, with D possibly matching TRBD1 (5 bases). The V end was cut by 0 bases, the J end by 5 bases, with 13 bases between. The CDR3 is 15 amino acids. Germline V gene lookup returns CDR1 SNHLY and CDR2 FYNNEI. CDR3 in DNA: TGTGCCAGCAGTGAAGCGCAGGGAAGGGGATATGGCTACACCTTC. The encoded protein is CASSEAQGRGYGYTF.

The chain links TRBV19 to TRBJ1-5; D gene uncertain. Trimming took off 4 bases at V and 8 bases at J, with 15 bases between the two ends. CDR3 size: 14 residues. Germline values: CDR1 LNHDA, CDR2 SQIVND (reference sequence). The CDR3 DNA is TGTGCCAGTAGTACCGGACGGGGTGGAGAGCCCCAGCATTTT. This codes for CASSTGRGGEPQHF.

This clone has more than one count but fewer than ten. The chain combines TRBV9 with TRBJ1-1; the D is unclear. The germline gives CDR1 SGDLS, CDR2 YYNGEE. Trimming took 4 bases from V and 6 from J, leaving 16 bases between them. This CDR3 contains 14 residues. The CDR3 coding sequence is TGTGCCAGCAGCTCCCTAGACGTATTCGCTGAAGCTTTCTTT. It codes for CASSSLDVFAEAFF.

The chain joins TRBV21-1 to TRBJ2-3; the DNA was not compared with TRBD2, the D call given in the table. TRBV21-1 is a pseudogene. This CDR3 is built from 17 residues. DNA for the CDR3: TGTGCCAGCAGCAAAGTTAAGGCTAGCGGGGTTTGGGATACGCAGTATTTT. It yields the protein CASSKVKASGVWDTQYF.

V and J are TRBV14 and TRBJ2-2; 7 bases match TRBD1. Trimming took 1 base from V and 6 from J; bases not matched to a gene: 5. The CDR3 runs to 15 residues. From germline, CDR1 is SGHDN and CDR2 FVKESK. CDR3 in DNA: TGTGCCAGCAGCCAAGGGGACAGATTCGCCGGGGAGCTGTTTTTT. It codes for CASSQGDRFAGELFF.

This clone was seen a handful of times. The V and J genes are TRBV29-1 and TRBJ2-5; D perhaps matches TRBD1 (6 bases). V was pared by 1 base and J by 3 bases, with 24 bases between. This CDR3 contains 18 residues. Per the germline V gene, CDR1 is SQVTM and CDR2 is ANQGSEA. The CDR3: CSVEGRGKLGRDKETQYF. The CDR3 coding sequence is TGCAGCGTTGAAGGCCGTGGAAAGTTGGGTCGGGACAAAGAGACCCAGTACTTC.

This clone appeared a few times. V is TRBV5-1 and J is TRBJ2-2; D uncertain. The germline V gene encodes CDR1 SGHRS and CDR2 YFSETQ. Trimming stripped 0 bases from V and 1 base from J, with 10 bases between. The CDR3 is 16 amino acids. The chain's CDR3 is CASSLGVTQNTGELFF. The CDR3 DNA follows: TGCGCCAGCAGCTTGGGTGTGACACAGAACACCGGGGAGCTGTTTTTT.

The rearrangement uses TRBV28 and TRBJ2-7, with D maybe TRBD1 (7 bases). Germline-derived CDR1 and CDR2 are MDHEN and SYDVKM. The V end was cut by 6 bases, the J end by 6 bases, with 18 bases between. This CDR3 region has 14 residues. DNA of the CDR3: TGTGCCAGCAGCCCAGGACAGGTGGGAGGCGAGCAGTACGTC. It translates to CASSPGQVGGEQYV.

This clone was seen a few times. The chain joins TRBV6-1 to TRBJ2-3; perhaps TRBD2 as D (5 bases). V gave up 7 bases and J gave up 2 bases, with 16 bases separating them. The CDR3 runs to 15 residues. Per germline, CDR1 MNHNS and CDR2 SASEGT. The DNA for the CDR3 is TGTGCCAGCACCCCCGGTCCGGACTCCACAGATACGCAGTATTTT. It is translated as CASTPGPDSTDTQYF.

The rearrangement uses TRBV28 and TRBJ1-1; TRBD1 matches 7 bases. Germline V gives CDR1 MDHEN, CDR2 SYDVKM. Trimming at V came to 4 bases and at J to 4 bases, leaving 3 bases not matched to a gene. The CDR3 is 13 amino acids. Here the CDR3 DNA reads TGTGCCAGCAGTTCCGGGACAGTCACTGAAGCTTTCTTT. It specifies CASSSGTVTEAFF.

The rearrangement uses TRBV6-4 and TRBJ1-5; TRBD1 is a possible D gene (5 bases). V shed 3 bases and J shed 2 bases, with 8 bases lying between them. Germline V gives CDR1 MRHNA, CDR2 SNTAGT. This CDR3 is built from 14 residues. CDR3 residues: CASSEEGGNQPQHF. CDR3 in DNA: TGTGCCAGCAGTGAAGAAGGGGGCAATCAGCCCCAGCATTTT.

The rearrangement links TRBV5-1 to TRBJ1-5, with TRBD1 matching 7 bases. The V and J ends lost 0 bases and 5 bases, in that order; junction bases with no gene match: 5. The CDR3 loop spans 15 amino acids. Germline V gene data show CDR1 as SGHRS and CDR2 as YFSETQ. This chain's CDR3 is CASSLGDSVDQPQHF. In DNA, the CDR3 is TGCGCCAGCAGCTTGGGGGACAGTGTGGATCAGCCCCAGCATTTT.